This T cell receptor beta chain was documented in a study of cytomegalovirus exposure and HLA in healthy donors. The PCR made use of 60 Vbeta and 13 Jbeta primers. The table came from immunoSEQ multiplex PCR; TCRdb's copy has only in-frame clones and leaves some out. This sample contains approximately 140,000 clones. Study-wide points: Near-uniform donor sequencing depth was presumed by presence/absence analyses. At a 0.05 false discovery rate, a later analysis found about 17,000 TCR beta sequences to be associated with HLA alleles.

This CDR3 has 15 amino acids. CDR1 SGDLS and CDR2 YYNGEE come from the germline V gene. V gave up 0 bases and J gave up 4 bases, with 13 bases separating them. A word on this clone: The antigen remains unidentified.

Input material: PBMCs. The clonotype was recovered from a man between 40 and 49 years old in good health and CMV-seronegative. This chain links TRBV9 with TRBJ2-5, with D tentatively TRBD1 (5 bases). The DNA of the CDR3 is TGTGCCAGCAGCGTAGCAGTGACTCAGGGAGAGACCCAGTACTTC. Amino acids: CASSVAVTQGETQYF.